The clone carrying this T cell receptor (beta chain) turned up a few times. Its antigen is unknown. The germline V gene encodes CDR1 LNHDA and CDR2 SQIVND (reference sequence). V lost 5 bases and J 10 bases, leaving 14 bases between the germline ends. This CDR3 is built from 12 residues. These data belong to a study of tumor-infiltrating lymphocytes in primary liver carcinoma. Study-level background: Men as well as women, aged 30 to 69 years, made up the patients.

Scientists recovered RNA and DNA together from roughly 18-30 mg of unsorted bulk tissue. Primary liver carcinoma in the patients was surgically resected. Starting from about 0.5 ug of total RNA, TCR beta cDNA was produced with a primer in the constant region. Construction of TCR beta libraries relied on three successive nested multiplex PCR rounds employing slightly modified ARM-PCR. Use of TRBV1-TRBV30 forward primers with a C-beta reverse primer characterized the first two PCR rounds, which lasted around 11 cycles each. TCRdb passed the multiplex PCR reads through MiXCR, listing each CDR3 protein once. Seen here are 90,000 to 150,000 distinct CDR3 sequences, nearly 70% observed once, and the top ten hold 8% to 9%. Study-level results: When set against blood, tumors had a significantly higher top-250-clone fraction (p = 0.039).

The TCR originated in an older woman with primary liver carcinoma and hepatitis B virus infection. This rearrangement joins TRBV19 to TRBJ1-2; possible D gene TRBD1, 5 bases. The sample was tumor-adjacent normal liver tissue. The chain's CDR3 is CASSPGRRFYTF. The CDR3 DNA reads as TGTGCCAGTAGTCCGGGACGGAGGTTCTACACCTTC.